A single sample gave rise to the 20 T cell receptor beta chains below, sequenced in a study of response to subunit inactivated influenza vaccine. TCRdb recomputed calls from the RT-PCR reads with MiXCR, one row per CDR3 protein. Of more than 550,000 distinct CDR3 sequences listed, 12% are singletons. The material sequenced was PBMCs from blood, taken on the day of vaccination. These receptors all stem from a man in his forties or fifties who received an inactivated influenza vaccine.

This clonotype appeared a few times. The V call is TRBV2, the J call TRBJ2-7, with D uncertain. V was clipped by 3 bases and J by 2 bases, with 11 bases between them. The length of the CDR3 is 14 residues. Germline CDR1 reads SNHLY; CDR2 reads FYNNEI. The CDR3 DNA sequence: TGTGCCAGCAGTGATTGGCCATTAACCTACGAGCAGTACTTC. The encoded protein is CASSDWPLTYEQYF.

This chain links TRBV6-5 with TRBJ2-5, with 12 bases matching TRBD2. Trimming cost V 2 bases and J 5 bases; bases outside gene matches: 9. Per the germline V gene, CDR1 is MNHEY and CDR2 is SVGAGI. The CDR3 is made up of 17 amino acids. The CDR3 sequence is CASSYGLAGGPGETQYF. In nucleotides, the CDR3 is TGTGCCAGCAGTTACGGTCTAGCGGGAGGGCCCGGCGAGACCCAGTACTTC.

The V gene is TRBV7-9, the J gene TRBJ2-1; 9 positions match TRBD2. Germline V gives CDR1 SEHNR, CDR2 FQNEAQ (reference sequence). The CDR3 runs to 17 residues. J gave up 6 bases and V 2 bases, and 11 bases lay outside the gene matches. This chain's CDR3 is CASSLSLLAGGRNEQFF. The DNA for the CDR3 is TGTGCCAGCAGCTTATCTCTGTTGGCGGGGGGGCGCAATGAGCAGTTCTTC.

This clonotype was recorded a few times. This chain uses TRBV18 with TRBJ2-1; no clear D. V lost 0 bases to trimming and J lost 7 bases, with 13 bases between them. Germline V gene data show CDR1 as KGHSH and CDR2 as LQKENI. The CDR3 consists of 15 residues. This CDR3 reads CASSPPVSQRNEQFF. In nucleotides, the CDR3 is TGTGCCAGCTCACCACCGGTCTCACAGAGAAATGAGCAGTTCTTC.

The chain employs TRBV15 and TRBJ2-7; TRBD2 is a possible D gene (6 bases). In germline, CDR1 is LNHNV, CDR2 YYDKDF (reference sequence). This CDR3 comprises 15 residues. V lost 1 base and J 7 bases, leaving 17 bases between the germline ends. CDR3 amino acids: CATSRGIADRREQYF. CDR3 sequence (DNA): TGTGCCACCAGCAGAGGGATAGCGGACCGTCGGGAGCAGTACTTC.

The genes are TRBV12-3 or TRBV12-4 and TRBJ1-5, with D unclear. This CDR3 is built from 14 residues. The V end was cut by 5 bases, the J end by 7 bases, with 15 bases between. CDR3 nucleotides: TGTGCCAGCAGTACACGGCGGAATTGGCAGCCCCAGCATTTT. This sequence encodes CASSTRRNWQPQHF.

This clonotype was counted ten times or more. The chain recombines TRBV5-1 with TRBJ2-3; 7 positions match TRBD2. Looked up from germline, CDR1 is SGHRS and CDR2 is YFSETQ. The CDR3 has 14 amino acids. The V gene end was trimmed by 6 bases and the J gene end by 6 bases; junction bases not matched to a gene: 10. This CDR3 is CASTTSVVLDTQYF. The CDR3 bases are TGCGCCAGCACCACTAGCGTCGTATTGGATACGCAGTATTTT.

In its sample, this clonotype was seen a few times. The chain has TRBV29-1 and TRBJ2-3, with 11 bases matching TRBD2. The CDR3 spans 16 residues. The V gene's germline CDR1 is SQVTM and CDR2 ANQGSEA. Trimming removed 4 bases from V and 12 bases from J; junction bases left unmatched: 18. Here the CDR3 DNA reads TGCAGCGTTGGCTCCGCCGGCCTAGCGGGGGGCCACCCCCAGTATTTT. Its translation is CSVGSAGLAGGHPQYF.

The chain carries TRBV7-2 and TRBJ2-1; 7 bases are shared with TRBD1. This CDR3 spans 12 amino acids. CDR1 and CDR2 from the germline V gene are SGHTA and FQGNSA. V gave up 9 bases and J gave up 8 bases; unmatched junction bases: 7. The DNA for the CDR3 is TGTGCCAGTTTGACAGGGATCTATGAGCAGTTCTTC. It yields the protein CASLTGIYEQFF. Using reference TRBV7-2 and TRBJ2-1 for the parts outside the CDR3, the full variable domain is GAGVSQSPSNKVTEKGKDVELRCDPISGHTALYWYRQSLGQGLEFLIYFQGNSAPDKSGLPSDRFSAERTGGSVSTLTIQRTQQEDSAVYLCASLTGIYEQFFGPGTRLTVL.

In this sample, this clonotype turned up a few times. This chain connects TRBV6-2 or TRBV6-3 to TRBJ2-3; the match to TRBD2 covers 9 bases. The CDR3 is made up of 17 amino acids. The V gene end was trimmed by 5 bases and the J gene end by 3 bases; junction bases not matched to a gene: 12. Germline-derived CDR1 and CDR2 are MNHEY and SVGEGT. As DNA, the CDR3 is TGTGCCAGCAGTCCCAAGACTAGCGGCCGGGCTACAGATACGCAGTATTTT. Protein product: CASSPKTSGRATDTQYF.

The chain is built from TRBV11-2 and TRBJ2-2; 7 nucleotides line up with TRBD1. With V trimmed by 5 bases and J by 2 bases, 11 bases remained unmatched. This CDR3 has 17 residues. CDR1 and CDR2 from the germline V gene are SGHAT and FQNNGV. In DNA form, the CDR3 reads TGTGCCAGCAGCCAGACAAGGACAGGCCCTAACACCGGGGAGCTGTTTTTT. It codes for CASSQTRTGPNTGELFF. The whole variable domain, remainder taken from reference TRBV11-2 and TRBJ2-2, is EAGVAQSPRYKIIEKRQSVAFWCNPISGHATLYWYQQILGQGPKLLIQFQNNGVVDDSQLPKDRFSAERLKGVDSTLKIQPAKLEDSAVYLCASSQTRTGPNTGELFFGEGSRLTVL.

The V gene is TRBV29-1, the J gene TRBJ2-1; 8 bases match TRBD2. The J segment lost 5 bases and the V segment lost 5 bases, leaving 5 bases of the junction unmatched. Looked up from germline, CDR1 is SQVTM and CDR2 is ANQGSEA. The CDR3 spans 13 residues. This CDR3 is CSVWVAGNNEQFF. The CDR3 coding sequence is TGCAGCGTTTGGGTAGCGGGAAACAATGAGCAGTTCTTC.

The rearrangement uses TRBV12-3 or TRBV12-4 and TRBJ2-1, with 12 bases matching TRBD2. V trimming: 4 bases; J trimming: 3 bases; junction bases outside the gene matches: 1. The CDR3 has 15 amino acids. The CDR3 sequence: CASSWGLAGYNEQFF. CDR3 bases: TGTGCCAGCAGTTGGGGACTAGCGGGCTACAATGAGCAGTTCTTC.

The chain joins TRBV7-2 to TRBJ2-7, with no clear D. The CDR3 sequence is 13 residues long. V lost 0 bases and J 4 bases, leaving 7 bases between the germline ends. Germline CDR1 reads SGHTA; CDR2 reads FQGNSA. In DNA, the CDR3 is TGTGCCAGCAGCTTAGCTTGGAGTTACGAGCAGTACTTC. As protein: CASSLAWSYEQYF.

The table lists this clonotype with a few counts. V usage is TRBV20-1 and J usage is TRBJ2-2; 7 nucleotides line up with TRBD2. The CDR3 totals 17 residues. The J segment lost 0 bases and the V segment lost 5 bases, leaving 12 bases of the junction unmatched. Germline V gene sequence: CDR1 DFQATT, CDR2 SNEGSKA (reference sequence). The CDR3 nucleotides read TGCAGTGCTCAAGGGGCGGCTAGCGGAACGAACACCGGGGAGCTGTTTTTT. Translated, it gives CSAQGAASGTNTGELFF.

There are many counts of this clonotype. V gene TRBV28 combines with J gene TRBJ1-4, with 8 bases fitting TRBD1. CDR3 length equals 15 residues. Trimming at V came to 2 bases and at J to 6 bases, leaving 5 bases not matched to a gene. The germline V gene has CDR1 MDHEN and CDR2 SYDVKM. CDR3 sequence: CASSLGRGLYEKLFF. As DNA, the CDR3 is TGTGCCAGCAGTTTAGGCAGGGGGCTTTATGAAAAACTGTTTTTT.

This clonotype has just a few counts. Here the CDR3 reads CASSRSLAGTGELFF. The DNA of the CDR3 is TGTGCCAGCAGCCGTTCACTTGCGGGGACCGGGGAGCTGTTTTTT. The rearrangement uses TRBV3-1 and TRBJ2-2, with D perhaps matching TRBD2 (6 bases). V lost 4 bases, J lost 5 bases, and 14 bases lay in between. The CDR3 has 15 amino acids. Looked up from germline, CDR1 is LGHDT and CDR2 is YNNKEL (reference sequence).

The table lists this clonotype with a few counts. The rearrangement uses TRBV5-6 and TRBJ2-5; 7 nucleotides align to TRBD2. The CDR3 has 15 amino acids. The germline V gene has CDR1 SGHDT and CDR2 YYEEEE. Trimming removed 0 bases from V and 5 bases from J; junction bases left unmatched: 7. CDR3 region: CASSLARGSRETQYF. The CDR3 DNA sequence: TGTGCCAGCAGCTTGGCTCGCGGGAGTCGGGAGACCCAGTACTTC. Combining the CDR3 with reference TRBV5-6 and TRBJ2-5 gives the whole variable domain DAGVTQSPTHLIKTRGQQVTLRCSPKSGHDTVSWYQQALGQGPQFIFQYYEEEERQRGNFPDRFSGHQFPNYSSELNVNALLLGDSALYLCASSLARGSRETQYFGPGTRLLVL.

Only one count was recorded for this clonotype. A much larger clone is a single base away; this may be a read error. This sequence joins TRBV12-3 or TRBV12-4 and TRBJ2-7; the match to TRBD1 covers 7 bases. There are 14 residues in the CDR3. CDR3 bases: TGTGCCTGCAGTTTTCGGTCAGGGGGAAACGAGCAGTACTTC. This sequence encodes CACSFRSGGNEQYF.

This clonotype was counted many times. V gene TRBV6-4 combines with J gene TRBJ1-1, with unresolved D. The CDR3 length is 13 residues. The V end lost 6 bases, the J end lost 0 bases, and 8 bases lay between the germline ends. Germline values: CDR1 MRHNA, CDR2 SNTAGT. In DNA form, the CDR3 reads TGTGCCAGCAGCCAGACATTGAACACTGAAGCTTTCTTT. Translating it yields CASSQTLNTEAFF.